This T cell receptor beta chain was captured in a study of shared clonotypes between healthy human individuals. CD8 cells classed as naive were CD45RO-negative and positively selected for CCR7, excluding terminally differentiated effector memory CD45RA+ cells. The healthy adult donors were HIV-negative and reported no recent acute infections or vaccinations. V was shortened by 3 bases and J by 9 bases, with 13 bases between the two germline ends. Germline V gene sequence: CDR1 SGDLS, CDR2 YYNGEE. The CDR3 extends over 13 amino acids. Produced via immunoSEQ multiplex PCR; TCRdb's table is partial and in-frame only. Altogether some 2.1 million clones are present, just under 95% being singletons, with the ten largest covering around 1.7%.

The chain couples TRBV9 to TRBJ2-1, with D maybe TRBD2 (6 bases). Sequenced sample: naive CD8+ T cells from PBMCs. This clonotype originated in a man younger than 35 in good health. Some clones in this sample may be carry-over from other donors' samples. CDR3: CASSDGGSSEQFF. The CDR3 bases are TGTGCCAGCAGCGACGGGGGAAGTAGTGAGCAGTTCTTC.